This T cell receptor beta chain derives from a study of PD-1 blockade in classical Hodgkin lymphoma. V shed 5 bases and J 0 bases; nucleotides not matched to a gene: 2. CDR3 size: 16 residues. Germline CDR1 MNHEY, CDR2 SMNVEV (reference sequence). Repertoires were generated with immunoSEQ multiplex PCR, while TCRdb's copy carries only in-frame clones and drops some. The data contain tens of thousands of clones, 70% to 80% of them singletons. Sample time point: cycle 4 day 1 (C4D1), after less than seven weeks of nivolumab. Each of the patients experienced relapse following autologous stem cell transplantation, and their brentuximab vedotin exposure differed.

The chain joins TRBV27 to TRBJ2-2; 11 bases match TRBD2. This sequence originates from a human donor with classical Hodgkin lymphoma. The sequences come from peripheral blood mononuclear cells (PBMCs), collected before the fourth cycle of nivolumab. DNA of the CDR3: TGTGCCAGCAGTGAACTAGCGGGGGCGAACACCGGGGAGCTGTTTTTT. This translates into CASSELAGANTGELFF.